Here is one TCR beta chain with its context. The target antigen is unknown. This entry belongs to a study of identical twins. TCRdb re-called the 5' RACE reads through MiXCR, storing one row per CDR3 protein. The sample lists about 790,000 distinct CDR3 sequences, around a sixth occurring once. Overall study findings and caveats: Fewer insertions characterized abundant cord blood beta clonotypes, whereas memory repertoires showed none. Twin pairs had excess sharing that was weaker in beta out-of-frame sequences.

Another study also made use of these data, one on T cells expressing NK-cell markers. That source reports: In roughly 6 donors, dominant CD3+CD56+NKG2C+ clones formed roughly 1.0-7.0% of CD8+ cells.

Sequencing was performed on PBMCs. The sequence derives from a woman between 18 and 30 years old in good health.

In DNA, the CDR3 is TGTGCCAGCAGTCGAGCGGGAGGCCGCACCGGGGAGCTGTTTTTT. Its protein is CASSRAGGRTGELFF. The chain joins TRBV2 to TRBJ2-2; 9 bases map to TRBD2. CDR1 is SNHLY and CDR2 is FYNNEI in the germline V gene. The ends lost 5 bases at V and 4 bases at J; junction bases unmatched: 5. There are 15 residues in the CDR3.